The 14 T cell receptor beta chains below all came from one sample that was sequenced in a study of cytomegalovirus exposure and HLA in healthy donors. The study ran its PCR with 60 Vbeta and 13 Jbeta primers. Measured with immunoSEQ multiplex PCR; TCRdb has only the in-frame clones, and not every one. Among 120,000 to 150,000 clones, roughly 80% were seen once, and the ten largest hold around 4.5%. The specimen sequenced was PBMCs. These receptors were collected from a woman aged 40 to 55 in good health and CMV-seropositive.

With regard to this clone: Other DNA sequences within the sample encode an identical CDR3. The gene calls are TRBV7-6 and TRBJ2-2, with D unresolved. Trimming shortened V by 7 bases and J by 4 bases, and 10 bases separated the two germline ends. CDR3 size: 13 residues. Germline V gives CDR1 SGHVS, CDR2 FNYEAQ. The CDR3 nucleotides read TGTGCCAGCATCAAACAAACCACCGGGGAGCTGTTTTTT. Translating it yields CASIKQTTGELFF.

The rearrangement uses TRBV19 and TRBJ2-7; possibly TRBD2 for D (6 bases). Trimming took 6 bases from V and 3 from J, leaving 12 bases between them. CDR3 size: 13 residues. Per germline, CDR1 LNHDA and CDR2 SQIVND (reference sequence). The CDR3 here is CASSLEGGYEQYF. In DNA, the CDR3 is TGTGCCAGTAGCCTAGAGGGAGGCTACGAGCAGTACTTC.

This clone showed up just once. V usage is TRBV7-9 and J usage is TRBJ2-7; TRBD2 matches 7 bases. From germline, CDR1 is SEHNR and CDR2 FQNEAQ (reference sequence). The CDR3 totals 13 residues. J was trimmed by 7 bases and V by 1 base; bases with no gene match: 4. CDR3 sequence: CASSLGLAEEQYF. In nucleotides, the CDR3 is TGTGCCAGCAGCTTAGGTCTAGCGGAAGAGCAGTACTTC.

CDR3 residues: CASSPATGFGQPQHF. For the CDR3, the DNA is TGTGCCAGCAGCCCCGCAACAGGGTTCGGTCAGCCCCAGCATTTT. V is TRBV7-8 and J is TRBJ1-5; TRBD1 is a possible D gene (6 bases). The V end lost 5 bases, the J end lost 6 bases, and 17 bases lay between the germline ends. The germline gives CDR1 SGHVS, CDR2 FQNEAQ. The CDR3 is 15 amino acids.

As regards this clone: Without the conserved terminal phenylalanine or tryptophan, this CDR3 likely stems from a read error. The chain is built from TRBV29-1 and TRBJ2-7; TRBD1 agrees at 10 bases. CDR3 length: 14 amino acids. Per germline, CDR1 SQVTM and CDR2 ANQGSEA. V was pared by 2 bases and J by 2 bases, with 3 bases of the junction left unmatched. The CDR3 is CSVEYGQGAYEQYL. The CDR3 DNA is TGCAGCGTTGAATACGGACAGGGGGCCTACGAGCAGTACCTC.

The V and J genes are TRBV28 and TRBJ1-2, with 9 bases lining up with TRBD1. The CDR3 runs to 15 residues. Germline CDR1 MDHEN, CDR2 SYDVKM. V dropped 2 bases and J dropped 4; count of bases not matched to a gene: 5. Here the CDR3 reads CASSLVDRGFYGYTF. The CDR3 nucleotides are TGTGCCAGCAGTTTAGTCGACAGGGGGTTCTATGGCTACACCTTC.

The chain has TRBV2 and TRBJ2-1; 11 bases fit TRBD2. Looked up from germline, CDR1 is SNHLY and CDR2 is FYNNEI. Losses at the gene ends were 6 bases for V and 16 bases for J; bases not matched to a gene: 8. This CDR3 region has 12 residues. The CDR3 region is CASSGNSGGAFF. The DNA of the CDR3 is TGTGCCAGCAGCGGGAATAGCGGGGGGGCCTTCTTC.

The chain carries TRBV27 and TRBJ2-2; 9 positions match TRBD2. The junction had 12 bases not matched to a gene; V was cut back by 7 bases and J by 6 bases. CDR1 and CDR2 from the germline V gene are MNHEY and SMNVEV (reference sequence). This CDR3 spans 16 amino acids. The CDR3 DNA sequence: TGTGCCAGCACCCCCGGACTAGCGCCCCGACCCGGGGAGCTGTTTTTT. Its protein is CASTPGLAPRPGELFF.

V gene TRBV7-9 combines with J gene TRBJ2-1; D may be TRBD1 (5 bases). The V end was cut by 5 bases, the J end by 8 bases, with 10 bases between. The CDR3 has 12 amino acids. Germline V lookup: CDR1 SEHNR, CDR2 FQNEAQ (reference sequence). CDR3 nucleotide sequence: TGTGCCAGCAGCCGTCAGGGCGATGAGCAGTTCTTC. This encodes CASSRQGDEQFF.

V usage is TRBV11-2 and J usage is TRBJ2-2; 11 positions agree with TRBD1. Germline V CDR1 and CDR2: SGHAT, FQNNGV. The CDR3 runs 15 residues. After removal of 6 bases from V and 5 bases from J, the junction contained 5 bases not matched to a gene. In nucleotides, the CDR3 is TGTGCCAGCAGAACCGGGACAGGGGGTACCGGGGAGCTGTTTTTT. Translation gives CASRTGTGGTGELFF. Combining the CDR3 with reference TRBV11-2 and TRBJ2-2 gives the whole variable domain EAGVAQSPRYKIIEKRQSVAFWCNPISGHATLYWYQQILGQGPKLLIQFQNNGVVDDSQLPKDRFSAERLKGVDSTLKIQPAKLEDSAVYLCASRTGTGGTGELFFGEGSRLTVL.

In this sample, this clone turned up a few times. The rearrangement uses TRBV27 and TRBJ2-2, with 7 bases matching TRBD2. From germline, CDR1 is MNHEY and CDR2 SMNVEV (reference sequence). J lost 1 base, V lost 3 bases, and 5 bases had no gene match. The CDR3 is 16 residues long. The CDR3 sequence is CASSFKGRGNTGELFF. DNA of the CDR3: TGTGCCAGCAGTTTTAAAGGGAGGGGGAACACCGGGGAGCTGTTTTTT.

This clone was seen more than once but under ten times. This sequence joins TRBV10-2 and TRBJ1-5; possible D gene TRBD1, 6 bases. Germline-derived CDR1 and CDR2 are WSHSY and SAAADI. The CDR3 covers 14 residues. Trimming took 6 bases from V and 3 from J, leaving 12 bases between them. The CDR3 sequence is CASSPAGDNQPQHF. CDR3 DNA sequence: TGCGCCAGCAGCCCCGCAGGGGACAATCAGCCCCAGCATTTT.

This clone appeared once. The chain has TRBV30 and TRBJ1-1; 7 bases align to TRBD1. Germline CDR1 reads GTSNPN; CDR2 reads SVGIG (reference sequence). This CDR3 has 14 amino acids. The J segment lost 1 base and the V segment lost 0 bases, leaving 2 bases of the junction unmatched. The CDR3 nucleotides are TGTGCCTGGAGTGTAAACAGGGGGAACACTGAAGCTTTCTTT. This gives the protein CAWSVNRGNTEAFF.

Only a few counts were recorded for this clone. The chain recombines TRBV14 with TRBJ2-7; D call uncertain. The CDR3 has 16 residues. Trimming pared 2 bases from V and 0 bases from J, leaving 14 bases between. Germline V CDR1 and CDR2: SGHDN, FVKESK. CDR3 DNA sequence: TGTGCCAGCAGCCAAATTGGTCCCAGGCGCTCCTACGAGCAGTACTTC. Protein product: CASSQIGPRRSYEQYF.